These T cell receptor beta chains were read from a single sample in a study of cytomegalovirus exposure and HLA in healthy donors. Profiled with immunoSEQ multiplex PCR; TCRdb holds only in-frame clones, not every one. The table has roughly 180,000 clones, about 82% seen once. Sequenced material: PBMCs. The receptors here all came from a man in his late teens or twenties in good health and CMV-seronegative. CDR3s include the opening cysteine and the closing phenylalanine or tryptophan. A D gene is named only where the DNA matches it firmly. Clone size is given for some rows only: seen once, a few or many times, or a class if the clone is expanded.

v_gene: TRBV9; d_gene: TRBD1; abundance: few; j_gene: TRBJ1-4; CDR3nt: TGTGCCAGCAGCGCCCCCGGGACAGGGGGAAGTGAAAAACTGTTTTTT; CDR3aa: CASSAPGTGGSEKLFF
v_gene: TRBV30; d_gene: TRBD1; abundance: NA; j_gene: TRBJ1-2; CDR3nt: TGTGCCTGGAGTCCTGGACAGGGAAGGAACTATGGCTACACCTTC; CDR3aa: CAWSPGQGRNYGYTF
v_gene: TRBV9; d_gene: NA; abundance: NA; j_gene: TRBJ1-1; CDR3nt: TGTGCCAGCAGCGTAGGTCTAGGGGACACTGAAGCTTTCTTT; CDR3aa: CASSVGLGDTEAFF
v_gene: TRBV5-1; d_gene: NA; abundance: NA; j_gene: TRBJ2-1; CDR3nt: TGCGCCAGCAGCTTAAGTACAGGTGACAATGAGCAGTTCTTC; CDR3aa: CASSLSTGDNEQFF
v_gene: TRBV5-5; d_gene: NA; abundance: NA; j_gene: TRBJ2-6; CDR3nt: TGTGCCAGCAGCTTGCCTAGCTCTGGGGCCAACGTCCTGACTTTC; CDR3aa: CASSLPSSGANVLTF
v_gene: TRBV15; d_gene: NA; abundance: NA; j_gene: TRBJ1-5; CDR3nt: TGTGCCACCAGCGCCCAACAGGGAAATCAGCCCCAGCATTTT; CDR3aa: CATSAQQGNQPQHF
v_gene: TRBV15; d_gene: TRBD1; abundance: NA; j_gene: TRBJ2-7; CDR3nt: TGTGCCACCAGCAGGAGGACAGGGGACGAGCAGTACTTC; CDR3aa: CATSRRTGDEQYF
v_gene: TRBV6-6; d_gene: NA; abundance: NA; j_gene: TRBJ1-6; CDR3nt: TGTGCCAGCACCTCGGGACTTCCGAATTCACCCCTCCACTTT; CDR3aa: CASTSGLPNSPLHF
v_gene: TRBV10-3; d_gene: NA; abundance: few; j_gene: TRBJ1-3; CDR3nt: TGTGCCATCAGTGTATCGGTGAACTCTGGAAACACCATATATTTT; CDR3aa: CAISVSVNSGNTIYF
v_gene: TRBV19; d_gene: TRBD1; abundance: NA; j_gene: TRBJ2-2; CDR3nt: TGTGCCAGTAGTATTCCAGGGGGGAACACCGGGGAGCTGTTTTTT; CDR3aa: CASSIPGGNTGELFF
v_gene: TRBV27; d_gene: NA; abundance: once; j_gene: TRBJ2-2; CDR3nt: TGTGCCAGCAGTTTATTACCGGACACCGGGGAGCTGTTTTTT; CDR3aa: CASSLLPDTGELFF
v_gene: TRBV5-6; d_gene: TRBD1; abundance: NA; j_gene: TRBJ2-5; CDR3nt: TGTGCCAGCAGCTTCTTGACAGGGGCGTCTGAGACCCAGTACTTC; CDR3aa: CASSFLTGASETQYF
v_gene: TRBV9; d_gene: NA; abundance: NA; j_gene: TRBJ1-3; CDR3nt: TGTGCCAGCAGCGCCCCATCTGGAAACACCATATATTTT; CDR3aa: CASSAPSGNTIYF
v_gene: TRBV7-2; d_gene: NA; abundance: NA; j_gene: TRBJ1-1; CDR3nt: TGTGCCAGCAGCCCCTGGACAGCAAACACTGAAGCTTTCTTT; CDR3aa: CASSPWTANTEAFF
v_gene: TRBV6-5; d_gene: TRBD1; abundance: NA; j_gene: TRBJ2-1; CDR3nt: TGTGCCAGCAAGTGGGACAGGGTAAACAATGAGCAGTTCTTC; CDR3aa: CASKWDRVNNEQFF
v_gene: TRBV5-5; d_gene: NA; abundance: NA; j_gene: TRBJ2-5; CDR3nt: TGTGCCAGCTCCGTTGCGGGGCAAGAGACCCAGTACTTC; CDR3aa: CASSVAGQETQYF
v_gene: TRBV6-1; d_gene: NA; abundance: NA; j_gene: TRBJ2-7; CDR3nt: TGTGCCAGCAGTGAAGTGTCCCCCAGCTCCTACGAGCAGTACTTC; CDR3aa: CASSEVSPSSYEQYF
v_gene: TRBV5-1; d_gene: NA; abundance: NA; j_gene: TRBJ1-1; CDR3nt: TGCGCCAGCAGCTTCAGACAGAACACTGAAGCTTTCTTT; CDR3aa: CASSFRQNTEAFF
v_gene: TRBV6-1; d_gene: NA; abundance: few; j_gene: TRBJ2-3; CDR3nt: TGTGCCAGCATCGGCAGGGCATTGTTAACAGATACGCAGTATTTT; CDR3aa: CASIGRALLTDTQYF
v_gene: TRBV7-2; d_gene: NA; abundance: NA; j_gene: TRBJ2-7; CDR3nt: TGTGCCAGCAGCTTTAGCTACGAGCAGTACTTC; CDR3aa: CASSFSYEQYF
v_gene: TRBV18; d_gene: TRBD1; abundance: NA; j_gene: TRBJ1-2; CDR3nt: TGTGCCAGCTCACCAGGACAGGGTAACTATGGCTACACCTTC; CDR3aa: CASSPGQGNYGYTF
v_gene: TRBV7-9; d_gene: TRBD1; abundance: NA; j_gene: TRBJ1-4; CDR3nt: TGTTCCAGCAGCTTAGTGGGACAGGGGCTTGGAGAAAAACTGTTTTTT; CDR3aa: CSSSLVGQGLGEKLFF
v_gene: TRBV9; d_gene: TRBD1; abundance: NA; j_gene: TRBJ2-1; CDR3nt: TGTGCCAGCAGCGTACAGGGGGCTTGGAATGAGCAGTTCTTC; CDR3aa: CASSVQGAWNEQFF
v_gene: TRBV7-7; d_gene: NA; abundance: NA; j_gene: TRBJ2-5; CDR3nt: TGTGCTAGCAGCTTAGCTAGACAAGAGACCCAGTACTTC; CDR3aa: CASSLARQETQYF
v_gene: TRBV7-9; d_gene: TRBD1; abundance: NA; j_gene: TRBJ1-6; CDR3nt: TGTGCCAGCAGCTTTGGAGACAGGGGGACGGGTTCACCCCTCCACTTT; CDR3aa: CASSFGDRGTGSPLHF
v_gene: TRBV27; d_gene: NA; abundance: NA; j_gene: TRBJ2-1; CDR3nt: TGTGCCAGCAGTCCAGGACTGGTTTACTCCTACAATGAGCAGTTCTTC; CDR3aa: CASSPGLVYSYNEQFF
v_gene: TRBV29-1; d_gene: TRBD2; abundance: NA; j_gene: TRBJ2-2; CDR3nt: TGCAGCGTTCCTAGCGGGAGGACACACACCGGGGAGCTGTTTTTT; CDR3aa: CSVPSGRTHTGELFF
v_gene: TRBV15; d_gene: NA; abundance: NA; j_gene: TRBJ1-6; CDR3nt: TGTGCCACCAGCAGAGATAGAACAGCTAATTCACCCCTCCACTTT; CDR3aa: CATSRDRTANSPLHF
v_gene: TRBV28; d_gene: NA; abundance: NA; j_gene: TRBJ1-1; CDR3nt: TGTGCCAGCAGTCCATCCGGAGGGACTGGGGCAGCTTTCTTT; CDR3aa: CASSPSGGTGAAFF
v_gene: TRBV5-1; d_gene: TRBD1; abundance: NA; j_gene: TRBJ2-4; CDR3nt: TGCGCCAGCAGCTTGGAGTTAGGGGGCGCGGGCAAAAACATTCAGTACTTC; CDR3aa: CASSLELGGAGKNIQYF
v_gene: TRBV7-9; d_gene: NA; abundance: NA; j_gene: TRBJ1-4; CDR3nt: TGTGCCAGCAGCTTTCAGGGGCTGAAACTGTTTTTT; CDR3aa: CASSFQGLKLFF
v_gene: TRBV10-1; d_gene: NA; abundance: NA; j_gene: TRBJ2-3; CDR3nt: TGCGCCAGCATCGAAGTGATTCGGGGGTTCACAGATACGCAGTATTTT; CDR3aa: CASIEVIRGFTDTQYF
v_gene: TRBV25-1; d_gene: NA; abundance: few; j_gene: TRBJ2-7; CDR3nt: TGTGCCAGCAGTGACGGACTACCAGGCGAGCAGTACTTC; CDR3aa: CASSDGLPGEQYF
v_gene: TRBV7-9; d_gene: NA; abundance: NA; j_gene: TRBJ1-1; CDR3nt: TGTGCCAGCAGCTTAGCGAGGGACATTAACACTGAAGCTTTCTTT; CDR3aa: CASSLARDINTEAFF
v_gene: TRBV28; d_gene: TRBD2; abundance: NA; j_gene: TRBJ2-7; CDR3nt: TGTGCCAGCAGTTTATCAGCCCTAGCGGGATCCTACGAGCAGTACTTC; CDR3aa: CASSLSALAGSYEQYF
v_gene: TRBV30; d_gene: NA; abundance: NA; j_gene: TRBJ1-2; CDR3nt: TGTGCCTGGAGTCCCCTGAACTTTGCAATATATGGCTACACCTTC; CDR3aa: CAWSPLNFAIYGYTF
v_gene: TRBV27; d_gene: TRBD1; abundance: NA; j_gene: TRBJ1-3; CDR3nt: TGTGCCAGCAGTTTAAACAGGGGAACGGGAGGAAACACCATATATTTT; CDR3aa: CASSLNRGTGGNTIYF
v_gene: TRBV4-1; d_gene: NA; abundance: NA; j_gene: TRBJ2-2; CDR3nt: TGCGCCAGCTCAGGGTCGACAGACACCGGGGAGCTGTTTTTT; CDR3aa: CASSGSTDTGELFF
v_gene: TRBV7-2; d_gene: TRBD2; abundance: NA; j_gene: TRBJ2-3; CDR3nt: TGTGCCAGCAGCTTACCGGGGGGGGCCACAGATACGCAGTATTTT; CDR3aa: CASSLPGGATDTQYF
v_gene: TRBV25-1; d_gene: NA; abundance: NA; j_gene: TRBJ2-7; CDR3nt: TGTGCCAGCAGCCGCGGGCAGCTTCACTGGGAGCAGTACTTC; CDR3aa: CASSRGQLHWEQYF
v_gene: TRBV29-1; d_gene: NA; abundance: NA; j_gene: TRBJ2-7; CDR3nt: TGCAGCGTTGCAGGAGGGATCCCCTATCCCCTCGAGCAGTACTTC; CDR3aa: CSVAGGIPYPLEQYF
v_gene: TRBV19; d_gene: TRBD1; abundance: once; j_gene: TRBJ2-7; CDR3nt: TGTGCCAGTAGTGCATACAGGGGGTTTAGCAACGAGCAGTACTTC; CDR3aa: CASSAYRGFSNEQYF
v_gene: TRBV6-5; d_gene: NA; abundance: NA; j_gene: TRBJ1-1; CDR3nt: TGTGCCAGCAGTTACAGCGGGGGACGGGCTTTCTTT; CDR3aa: CASSYSGGRAFF
v_gene: TRBV9; d_gene: NA; abundance: NA; j_gene: TRBJ2-1; CDR3nt: TGTGCCAGCAGCGTAGTAGGACTTTCGAGCTCCTACAATGAGCAGTTCTTC; CDR3aa: CASSVVGLSSSYNEQFF
v_gene: TRBV5-1; d_gene: TRBD2; abundance: NA; j_gene: TRBJ2-5; CDR3nt: TGCGCCAGCAGCTCTGCTGGCCTAGCGGGGGTCCGGGAGACCCAGTACTTC; CDR3aa: CASSSAGLAGVRETQYF
v_gene: TRBV6-5; d_gene: TRBD1; abundance: few; j_gene: TRBJ1-3; CDR3nt: TGTGCCAGCAGCCAGGGGGTGGCCGGAAACACCATATATTTT; CDR3aa: CASSQGVAGNTIYF
v_gene: TRBV5-1; d_gene: TRBD2; abundance: NA; j_gene: TRBJ2-7; CDR3nt: TGCGCCAGCAGCCTGGGACTCCGGGAGGGGTACGAGCAGTACTTC; CDR3aa: CASSLGLREGYEQYF
v_gene: TRBV7-7; d_gene: TRBD2; abundance: few; j_gene: TRBJ2-1; CDR3nt: TGTGCTAGCAGCCAGGGACTAGCGGGACGGGATGAGCAGTTCTTC; CDR3aa: CASSQGLAGRDEQFF
v_gene: TRBV14; d_gene: NA; abundance: once; j_gene: TRBJ1-2; CDR3nt: TGTGCCAGCAGCCAAGATTCTGACAGGTCAACTAATGGCTACACCTTC; CDR3aa: CASSQDSDRSTNGYTF
v_gene: TRBV28; d_gene: NA; abundance: once; j_gene: TRBJ1-5; CDR3nt: TGTGCCAGCAGCGTGCCCGGAGGCAATATCGGACAGCCCCAGCATTTT; CDR3aa: CASSVPGGNIGQPQHF
v_gene: TRBV7-9; d_gene: NA; abundance: NA; j_gene: TRBJ1-2; CDR3nt: TGTTCCAGCAGCTCCGGAGGGGGCTACACCTTC; CDR3aa: CSSSSGGGYTF
v_gene: TRBV30; d_gene: TRBD1; abundance: NA; j_gene: TRBJ1-5; CDR3nt: TGTGCCTGGAGTGGGACAGGGGATTTTCAGCCCCAGCATTTT; CDR3aa: CAWSGTGDFQPQHF
v_gene: TRBV18; d_gene: TRBD1; abundance: NA; j_gene: TRBJ1-2; CDR3nt: TGTGCCAGCTCATCTCAAGGACAGGGGGGCTATGGCTACACCTTC; CDR3aa: CASSSQGQGGYGYTF
v_gene: TRBV5-4; d_gene: NA; abundance: NA; j_gene: TRBJ2-7; CDR3nt: TGTGCCAGCAGCTTGTCTGTCGAGCAGTACTTC; CDR3aa: CASSLSVEQYF
v_gene: TRBV28; d_gene: NA; abundance: NA; j_gene: TRBJ1-1; CDR3nt: TGTGCCAGCAGTCCCGTCTCCACTGAAGCTTTCTTT; CDR3aa: CASSPVSTEAFF
v_gene: TRBV5-1; d_gene: TRBD1; abundance: NA; j_gene: TRBJ1-6; CDR3nt: TGCGCCAGCAGCTTAGGGACAGACAATTCACCCCTCCACTTT; CDR3aa: CASSLGTDNSPLHF